This T cell receptor (beta chain) was observed in a study of shared clonotypes between healthy human individuals. On the study more broadly: The plates for each donor numbered three CD4 naive, three CD4 memory, two CD8 naive and one CD8 memory. Study-level points and caveats: Non-shared clonotypes showed lower generation probabilities than clonotypes common to all four donors. Sorted-subset samples were not fully sequenced, rarefaction indicated.

At deep level, the assay was performed. Assay used: immunoSEQ multiplex PCR; TCRdb lists only in-frame clones, some missing. Of around 720,000 clones listed, 73% are singletons. This clone was observed a handful of times. The target antigen is unknown. Input material: memory CD4+ T cells sorted from blood. Subset: CD45RA-negative fraction. This TCR came from a woman in her 30s in good health.

The CDR3 nucleotides are TGCGCCAGCAGCTTGTTTACTAGCGGGAGCGACGGGACCCAGTACTTC. Translated: CASSLFTSGSDGTQYF. The rearrangement uses TRBV5-1 and TRBJ2-5; 11 nucleotides agree with TRBD2. Germline lookup yields CDR1 SGHRS and CDR2 YFSETQ. CDR3 length equals 16 residues. Trimming cost V 1 base and J 7 bases; bases outside gene matches: 9.